A selection of T cell receptor beta chains follows, all from one sample in a study of T-cell reconstitution after alpha-beta-depleted transplantation in children. TCRdb independently ran MiXCR on the PCR reads; one entry per CDR3 protein. In the table there are about 200,000 distinct CDR3 sequences, about 6% of which are singletons. This sample comprised PBMCs, obtained before TCRalphabeta/CD19-depleted stem cell transplant. These receptors originate from a girl under two years old with combined immunodeficiency, due to receive a stem cell transplant. CDR3s include the opening cysteine and the closing phenylalanine or tryptophan. A D gene is named only where the DNA matches it firmly. A clone size is listed for some rows: how often the clone was seen (once, few, many), or a class if it is expanded.

j_call	clone_size	d_call	v_call	cdr3_nt	cdr3_aa
TRBJ2-5	many	NA	TRBV28	TGTGCCAGCAGTCCATCAAAAACTAGTATCGGACTAGAGACCCAGTACTTC	CASSPSKTSIGLETQYF
TRBJ2-3	many	NA	TRBV5-5	TGTGCCAGCAGCCCCGGGACACCTAACACAGATACGCAGTATTTT	CASSPGTPNTDTQYF
TRBJ1-5	many	NA	TRBV6-2/TRBV6-3	TGTGCCAGCAACCACCGGAGCAATCAGCCCCAGCATTTT	CASNHRSNQPQHF
TRBJ2-3	many	NA	TRBV4-1	TGCGCCAGCAGCCAAGAGGGGGGAGGTGGAGATACGCAGTATTTT	CASSQEGGGGDTQYF
TRBJ2-7	many	NA	TRBV29-1	TGCAGCGTTGTAATCCGGACAGGGACTATCGACGAGCAGTACTTC	CSVVIRTGTIDEQYF
TRBJ1-2	NA	TRBD1	TRBV12-3/TRBV12-4	TGTGCCAGCAGTTTAACGACAGGGGGGGCTAACTATGGCTACACCTTC	CASSLTTGGANYGYTF
TRBJ2-7	many	TRBD2	TRBV7-6	TGTGCCAGCAGCTTAAGGCGACTAGCGGGGCAGCCTTCCTACGAGCAGTACTTC	CASSLRRLAGQPSYEQYF
TRBJ2-5	many	NA	TRBV10-3	TGTGCCATCGGGCTTCAGACAGGGAGGGAGACCCAGTACTTC	CAIGLQTGRETQYF
TRBJ2-1	many	NA	TRBV20-1	TGCAGTGCTAGGATTGTAACCTACAATGAGCAGTTCTTC	CSARIVTYNEQFF
TRBJ1-4	few	TRBD1	TRBV7-9	TGTGCCAGCAGCTTAGCCGGGGGACAGGTATATGAAAAACTGTTTTTT	CASSLAGGQVYEKLFF
TRBJ1-2	NA	TRBD1	TRBV20-1	TGCAGTGCTAGCCGAAGGGTCCTGGGACAGGGGATAGTAGGCGGCTACACCTTC	CSASRRVLGQGIVGGYTF
TRBJ1-2	many	TRBD1	TRBV28	TGTGCCAGCAGTCACCCCCGGGACAGGGAGCCCTATGGCTACACCTTC	CASSHPRDREPYGYTF